The TCR beta chain under discussion was sequenced for a study of shared clonotypes between healthy human individuals. As for the study in general: Donor composition was two women and a few men, aged 18 to 49. General study points: Non-shared clonotypes were found to have lower generation probabilities than the clonotypes that were shared by all four of the sorted-subset donors.

Assay used: immunoSEQ multiplex PCR; TCRdb lists only in-frame clones, some missing. The top ten clones hold 0.4% to 0.55% of a sample with some 1,600,000 clones, 95% to 99% of them seen once. The CDR3 has 14 residues. Germline CDR1 MDHEN, CDR2 SYDVKM. Trimming left V 5 bases short and J 3 bases short, with 13 bases between. Regarding this clone: As yet, its antigen is unknown.

The sequencing sample was made of naive CD4+ T cells sorted from blood. The subset denotes: CD45RA+ positively selected. The TCR originated in a man younger than 45 in good health. The rearrangement joins TRBV28 to TRBJ1-1; possibly TRBD1 for D (5 bases). CDR3 in amino acids: CASSPMRGYTEAFF. DNA of the CDR3: TGTGCCAGCAGTCCTATGAGGGGATACACTGAAGCTTTCTTT.